The TCR beta chain under discussion was sequenced for a study of blood T cells in healthy people across ages. Across the study: Template switching retrieved approximately one barcoded beta molecule for each two T cells. Study findings and constraints: Whereas aged donors had fewer naive CD4+ cells, long-lived donors had more of them and higher diversity.

Alongside a J-beta primer mix, a sample-barcoded 5' primer served in a second PCR lasting roughly 6 to 12 cycles. A tag from a template-switch adaptor with 12 random nucleotides marked each cDNA molecule. TCRdb re-analysed the 5' RACE reads in MiXCR, keeping a single row per CDR3 protein. The data show roughly 1,500,000 distinct CDR3 sequences, roughly a third seen once. For this clonotype: The antigen is not known.

The sequenced sample was blood. The origin of this receptor is a woman in her 30s in good health.

The CDR3 DNA reads TGTGCCAGCAGTCCATCCCAGGAGGATCAGCCCCAGCATTTT. Amino acids: CASSPSQEDQPQHF. V is TRBV6-5 and J is TRBJ1-5; D is uncertain. The germline V gene encodes CDR1 MNHEY and CDR2 SVGAGI. The CDR3 is 14 amino acids. Trimming removed 5 bases from V and 5 bases from J, with 13 bases in between.